A selection of T cell receptor beta chains follows, all from one sample in a study of Ad26.COV2.S vaccination and SARS-CoV-2 variants. The assay was immunoSEQ multiplex PCR, and TCRdb's table has in-frame clones only and misses some. Among hundreds of thousands of clones, roughly 80% were seen once, and the ten largest hold almost 7.5%. Sequencing used peripheral blood, obtained in a trial of Ad26.COV2.S vaccine versus placebo. The receptors come from a person between 18 and 65 years old who received the Ad26.COV2.S COVID-19 vaccine or a placebo. CDR3s include the opening cysteine and the closing phenylalanine or tryptophan. The D gene is left open where the match is weak. Clone sizes are given selectively: once, few, many, or a class where the clone is expanded.

v_gene	d_gene	abundance	j_gene	CDR3aa	CDR3nt
TRBV27	TRBD1	.	TRBJ2-1	CASSLMTGGNNEQFF	TGTGCCAGCAGTTTAATGACAGGGGGGAACAATGAGCAGTTCTTC
TRBV2	.	once	TRBJ2-3	CASSNKKDTQYF	TGTGCCAGCAGTAACAAGAAAGATACGCAGTATTTT
TRBV4-2	.	.	TRBJ1-2	CASSQQSYGYTF	TGTGCCAGCAGCCAACAGAGCTATGGCTACACCTTC
TRBV18	TRBD1	.	TRBJ1-6	CASKRTGDSPLHF	TGTGCCAGCAAACGGACAGGGGATTCACCCCTCCACTTT
TRBV11-3	.	.	TRBJ1-2	CASSLGGVASNYGYTF	TGTGCCAGCAGCTTAGGGGGTGTAGCATCCAACTATGGCTACACCTTC
TRBV7-2	.	.	TRBJ1-2	CASSLAGDSNYGYTF	TGTGCCAGCAGCTTAGCGGGAGACAGTAACTATGGCTACACCTTC
TRBV19	.	.	TRBJ2-5	CASSIGAGFKETQYF	TGTGCCAGTAGTATAGGGGCGGGATTTAAGGAGACCCAGTACTTC
TRBV27	TRBD2	.	TRBJ2-1	CASCLTSGNEQFF	TGTGCCAGCTGCCTGACTAGCGGGAATGAGCAGTTCTTC
TRBV5-6	.	.	TRBJ1-2	CASSLVFQGEEYGYTF	TGTGCCAGCAGCTTGGTATTTCAGGGAGAAGAGTATGGCTACACCTTC
TRBV5-1	.	once	TRBJ2-7	CASSLGRNTYEQYF	TGCGCCAGCAGCTTGGGACGGAATACCTACGAGCAGTACTTC
TRBV30	.	.	TRBJ2-7	CAWSVGVTYEQYF	TGTGCCTGGAGTGTCGGCGTTACCTACGAGCAGTACTTC
TRBV7-9	.	.	TRBJ1-1	CASSFKVEAFF	TGTGCCAGCAGCTTCAAGGTTGAAGCTTTCTTT
TRBV12-3/TRBV12-4	.	.	TRBJ2-2	CASTPRTGELFF	TGTGCCAGCACTCCACGGACCGGGGAGCTGTTTTTT
TRBV20-1	TRBD1	.	TRBJ1-2	CSAIDRVGTF	TGCAGTGCTATTGACAGGGTGGGCACCTTC
TRBV7-2	TRBD1	.	TRBJ1-1	CASSRPGQRAFF	TGTGCCAGCAGCCGTCCGGGACAGAGAGCTTTCTTT
TRBV27	.	few	TRBJ1-6	CASSISTANSPLHF	TGTGCCAGCAGTATATCGACAGCCAATTCACCCCTCCACTTT
TRBV30	.	.	TRBJ1-2	CAWSGRQPNYGYTF	TGTGCCTGGAGTGGACGACAGCCGAACTATGGCTACACCTTC
TRBV5-8	.	.	TRBJ1-1	CASSLLIKDGEAFF	TGTGCCAGCAGCTTACTGATAAAGGACGGAGAAGCTTTCTTT
TRBV27	TRBD1	few	TRBJ1-6	CASSFRGGLNSPLHF	TGTGCCAGCAGTTTTAGAGGGGGCCTTAATTCACCCCTCCACTTT
TRBV18	TRBD2	once	TRBJ2-7	CASSPPWDSGLTYEQYF	TGTGCCAGCTCACCACCCTGGGATAGCGGGTTAACCTACGAGCAGTACTTC
TRBV5-1	TRBD2	.	TRBJ2-3	CASSLLAGGLDTQYF	TGCGCCAGCAGCTTATTAGCGGGAGGGTTAGATACGCAGTATTTT
TRBV11-1	.	.	TRBJ2-5	CASSFDPPPAETQYF	TGTGCCAGCAGCTTCGACCCCCCGCCGGCCGAGACCCAGTACTTC
TRBV5-1	TRBD1	few	TRBJ1-2	CASSPGQTNGYTF	TGCGCCAGCAGCCCGGGACAGACGAATGGCTACACCTTC
TRBV11-3	.	once	TRBJ2-3	CASSPAEKDTQYF	TGTGCCAGCAGCCCGGCGGAGAAAGATACGCAGTATTTT
TRBV12-3/TRBV12-4	.	.	TRBJ1-5	CASSFEKNQPQHF	TGTGCCAGCAGTTTCGAGAAAAATCAGCCCCAGCATTTT